A single sample is the source of the 9 T cell receptor beta chains below, sequenced in a study of CD8 T cells in Susac syndrome. Reverse transcription of about 0.45 to 1 ug RNA used random hexamers. TCRdb ran MiXCR on the immunoSEQ multiplex PCR reads and lists one entry per CDR3 protein. This table holds about 120,000 distinct CDR3 sequences, just over 95% found once. Material: CD4+ T cells from PBMCs. These receptors came from a human donor with Susac syndrome.

This chain links TRBV7-9 with TRBJ2-3; D not certain. This CDR3 is 15 amino acids long. CDR1 and CDR2 from the germline V gene are SEHNR and FQNEAQ (reference sequence). The V end was cut by 10 bases, the J end by 2 bases, with 19 bases between. CDR3 protein: CATREVPSNTDTQYF. The CDR3 nucleotides read TGTGCCACCCGAGAAGTGCCCTCAAACACAGATACGCAGTATTTT.

The rearrangement joins TRBV29-1 to TRBJ1-2; D gene ambiguous. This CDR3 region has 13 residues. V gave up 4 bases and J gave up 7 bases, with 16 bases separating them. Germline CDR1 SQVTM, CDR2 ANQGSEA. CDR3 sequence: CSVAPERLGGYTF. Here the CDR3 DNA reads TGCAGCGTTGCCCCAGAGAGGCTGGGTGGCTACACCTTC. The variable domain in full, completed from reference TRBV29-1 and TRBJ1-2, reads SAVISQKPSRDICQRGTSLTIQCQVDSQVTMMFWYRQQPGQSLTLIATANQGSEATYESGFVIDKFPISRPNLTFSTLTVSNMSPEDSSIYLCSVAPERLGGYTFGSGTRLTVV.

This chain uses TRBV5-4 with TRBJ1-1; 8 bases map to TRBD1. The V segment lost 3 bases and the J segment 0 bases; nucleotides outside the gene matches: 4. Germline loops: CDR1 SGHNT, CDR2 YYREEE (reference sequence). This CDR3 contains 15 residues. Written as DNA, the CDR3 is TGTGCCAGCAGCTCCCGGACAGGGTTGAACACTGAAGCTTTCTTT. This translates into CASSSRTGLNTEAFF.

The chain links TRBV27 to TRBJ1-5; D unclear. V lost 2 bases, J lost 0 bases, and 8 bases lay in between. Germline CDR1 is MNHEY and CDR2 is SMNVEV (reference sequence). CDR3 size: 15 residues. The CDR3, as DNA: TGTGCCAGCAGTTTAAACGGATATAGCAATCAGCCCCAGCATTTT. This encodes CASSLNGYSNQPQHF.

The chain employs TRBV28 and TRBJ2-2; a weak D match, TRBD1 (5 bases). Germline loops: CDR1 MDHEN, CDR2 SYDVKM. This CDR3 is 16 amino acids long. V lost 6 bases and J 1 base, leaving 15 bases between the germline ends. The CDR3 region is CASSWGRNKNTGELFF. The DNA for the CDR3 is TGTGCCAGCAGCTGGGGCAGGAACAAGAACACCGGGGAGCTGTTTTTT.

CDR3 nucleotides: TGTGCCAGCTCACCAAACAGAAGTGAAAAACTGTTTTTT. This gives the protein CASSPNRSEKLFF. The chain combines TRBV18 with TRBJ1-4; D gene ambiguous. Germline loops: CDR1 KGHSH, CDR2 LQKENI. Trimming cost V 2 bases and J 7 bases, with 8 bases left between them. The CDR3 sequence is 13 residues long.

The V gene is TRBV20-1, the J gene TRBJ1-1; TRBD1 might be the D (6 bases). The germline V gene encodes CDR1 DFQATT and CDR2 SNEGSKA (reference sequence). CDR3 length: 12 residues. The DNA of the CDR3 is TGCAGCGCCAAGACAGGGAACACTGAAGCTTTCTTT. Its translation is CSAKTGNTEAFF.

This chain uses TRBV29-1 with TRBJ2-1; no firm D call. V lost 3 bases and J 2 bases, leaving 11 bases between the germline ends. The CDR3 is 14 residues long. Germline assignment: CDR1 SQVTM and CDR2 ANQGSEA. CDR3 protein: CSVDFQGPYNEQFF. In DNA, the CDR3 is TGCAGCGTTGACTTCCAAGGCCCCTACAATGAGCAGTTCTTC.

This clonotype occurred once. The gene calls are TRBV20-1 and TRBJ2-1, with 9 bases matching TRBD1. The CDR3 spans 15 residues. Germline lookup yields CDR1 DFQATT and CDR2 SNEGSKA (reference sequence). With 6 bases clipped from V and 12 bases from J, the junction kept 18 bases outside the gene matches. The CDR3 here is CSAFISTGGVATQFF. CDR3 bases: TGCAGTGCCTTTATCTCGACAGGGGGAGTAGCTACGCAGTTCTTC.